This record concerns one TCR beta chain sequence. Authors' methods: Scientists estimated how many nucleated cells there were by amplifying reference gene primers. The data were produced by immunoSEQ multiplex PCR, yet TCRdb's version contains in-frame clones alone and is incomplete. That table is the source of V, J and clone size, and D and trimming were worked out from the DNA. Among around 380,000 clones listed, roughly 80% were seen once. The data belong to a study of blood T cell repertoires in COVID-19. Looking at the study overall: COVID-19 samples, acute and convalescent, were from the United States, Italy and Spain. T cells, B-cell-depleted T cells, or PBMCs provided the cDNA or gDNA that served as material.

The ends lost 11 bases at V and 0 bases at J; junction bases unmatched: 9. The CDR3 is made up of 14 amino acids. Germline V lookup: CDR1 SNHLY, CDR2 FYNNEI. Sequenced: peripheral blood. The chain employs TRBV2 and TRBJ1-2, with 7 bases that match TRBD1. The receptor was derived from a human donor with acute or convalescent COVID-19. The donor label of this sample is uncertain. The CDR3 spells CALRGQNTNYGYTF. The CDR3 coding sequence is TGTGCCCTTAGGGGACAGAATACTAACTATGGCTACACCTTC.